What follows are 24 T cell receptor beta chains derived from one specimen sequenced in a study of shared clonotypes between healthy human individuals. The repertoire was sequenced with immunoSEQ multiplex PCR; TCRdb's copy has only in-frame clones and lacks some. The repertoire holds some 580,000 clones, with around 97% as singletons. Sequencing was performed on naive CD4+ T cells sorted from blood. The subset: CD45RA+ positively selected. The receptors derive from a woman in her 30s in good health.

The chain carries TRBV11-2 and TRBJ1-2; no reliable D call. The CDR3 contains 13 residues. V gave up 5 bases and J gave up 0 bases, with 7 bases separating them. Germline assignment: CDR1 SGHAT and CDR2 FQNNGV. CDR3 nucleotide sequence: TGTGCCAGCAGCCGTAACGCTAACTATGGCTACACCTTC. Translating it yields CASSRNANYGYTF.

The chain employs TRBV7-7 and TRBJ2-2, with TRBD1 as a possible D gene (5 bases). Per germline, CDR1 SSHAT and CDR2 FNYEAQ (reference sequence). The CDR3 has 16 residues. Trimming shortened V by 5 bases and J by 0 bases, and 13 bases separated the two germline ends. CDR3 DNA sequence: TGTGCCAGCAGCAAGTCGGACACTCCGAACACCGGGGAGCTGTTTTTT. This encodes CASSKSDTPNTGELFF.

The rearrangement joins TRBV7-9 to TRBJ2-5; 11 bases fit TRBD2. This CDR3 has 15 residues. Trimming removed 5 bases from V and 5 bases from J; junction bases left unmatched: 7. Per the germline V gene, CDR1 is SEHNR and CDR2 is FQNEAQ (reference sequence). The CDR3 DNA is TGTGCCAGCAGCCGCGGACTAGCGGGCGTGGAGACCCAGTACTTC. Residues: CASSRGLAGVETQYF.

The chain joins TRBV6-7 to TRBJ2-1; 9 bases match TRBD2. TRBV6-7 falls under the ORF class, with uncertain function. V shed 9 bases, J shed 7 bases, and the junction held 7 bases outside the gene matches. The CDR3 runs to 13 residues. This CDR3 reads CARVAGAGNEQFF. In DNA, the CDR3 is TGTGCCAGAGTAGCGGGAGCGGGAAATGAGCAGTTCTTC.

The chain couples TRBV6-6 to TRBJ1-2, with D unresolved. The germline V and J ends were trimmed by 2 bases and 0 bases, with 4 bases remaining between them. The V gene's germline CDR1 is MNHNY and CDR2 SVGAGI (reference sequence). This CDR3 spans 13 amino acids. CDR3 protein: CASSYVPNYGYTF. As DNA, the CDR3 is TGTGCCAGCAGTTACGTTCCTAACTATGGCTACACCTTC.

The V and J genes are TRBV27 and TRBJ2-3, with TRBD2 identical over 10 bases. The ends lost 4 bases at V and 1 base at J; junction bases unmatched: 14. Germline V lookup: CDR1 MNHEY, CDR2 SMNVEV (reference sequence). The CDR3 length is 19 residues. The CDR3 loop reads CASSSTSGMVYPRTDTQYF. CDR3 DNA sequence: TGTGCCAGCAGTTCTACTAGCGGGATGGTTTATCCCCGCACAGATACGCAGTATTTT.

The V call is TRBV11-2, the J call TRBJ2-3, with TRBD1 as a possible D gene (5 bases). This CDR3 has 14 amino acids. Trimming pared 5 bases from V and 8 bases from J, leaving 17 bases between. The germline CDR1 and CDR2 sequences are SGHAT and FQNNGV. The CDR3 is CASSHRQLAGTQYF. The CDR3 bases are TGTGCCAGCAGCCACCGACAGCTCGCAGGTACGCAGTATTTT.

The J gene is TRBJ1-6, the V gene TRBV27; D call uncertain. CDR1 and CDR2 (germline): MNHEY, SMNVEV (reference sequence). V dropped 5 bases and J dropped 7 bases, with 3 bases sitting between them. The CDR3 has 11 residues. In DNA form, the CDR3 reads TGTGCCAGCAGTCCCAATTCACCCCTCCACTTT. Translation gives CASSPNSPLHF.

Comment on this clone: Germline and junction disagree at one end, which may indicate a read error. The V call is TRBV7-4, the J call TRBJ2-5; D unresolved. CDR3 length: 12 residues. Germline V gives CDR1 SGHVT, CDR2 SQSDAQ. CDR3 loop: CASSFYQETQYF. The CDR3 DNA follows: TGTGCCAGCAGCTTCTACCAGGAGACCCAGTACTTC.

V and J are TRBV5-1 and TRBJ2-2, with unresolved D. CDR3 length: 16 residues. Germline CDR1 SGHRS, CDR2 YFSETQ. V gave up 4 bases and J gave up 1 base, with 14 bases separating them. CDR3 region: CASSESVAENTGELFF. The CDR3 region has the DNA TGCGCCAGCAGCGAGTCCGTAGCCGAGAACACCGGGGAGCTGTTTTTT.

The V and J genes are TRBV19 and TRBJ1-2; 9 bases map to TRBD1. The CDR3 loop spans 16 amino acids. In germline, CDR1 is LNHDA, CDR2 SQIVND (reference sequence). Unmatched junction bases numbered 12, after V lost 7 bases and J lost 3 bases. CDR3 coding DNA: TGTGCCAGTAAATTGGGACAGGGTGTATTCGACTATGGCTACACCTTC. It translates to CASKLGQGVFDYGYTF.

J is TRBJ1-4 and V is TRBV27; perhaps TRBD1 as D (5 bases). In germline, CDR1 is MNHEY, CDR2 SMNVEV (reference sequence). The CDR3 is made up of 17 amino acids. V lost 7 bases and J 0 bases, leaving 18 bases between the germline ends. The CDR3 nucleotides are TGTGCCAGCAAACAACTCTCTGGGGGGACAACTAATGAAAAACTGTTTTTT. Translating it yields CASKQLSGGTTNEKLFF.

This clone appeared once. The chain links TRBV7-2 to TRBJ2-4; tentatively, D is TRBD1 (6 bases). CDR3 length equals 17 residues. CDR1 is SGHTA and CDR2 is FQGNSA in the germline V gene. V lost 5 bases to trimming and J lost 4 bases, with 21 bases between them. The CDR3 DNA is TGTGCCAGCAGCCACCACTCGATACAGGGCCTAAAAAACATTCAGTACTTC. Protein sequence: CASSHHSIQGLKNIQYF.

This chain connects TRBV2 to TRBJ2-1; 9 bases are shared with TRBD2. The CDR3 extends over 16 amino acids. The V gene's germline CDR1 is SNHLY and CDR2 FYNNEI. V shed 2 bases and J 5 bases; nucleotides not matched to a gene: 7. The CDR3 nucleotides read TGTGCCAGCAGTGAATCCTGGCGGGAGGGGGACAATGAGCAGTTCTTC. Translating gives CASSESWREGDNEQFF.

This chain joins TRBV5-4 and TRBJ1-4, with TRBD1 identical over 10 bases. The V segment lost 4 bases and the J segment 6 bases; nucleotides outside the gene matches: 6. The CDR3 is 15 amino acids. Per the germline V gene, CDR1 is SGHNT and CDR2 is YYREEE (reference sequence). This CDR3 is CASSQTGGADEKLFF. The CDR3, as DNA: TGTGCCAGCAGCCAGACAGGGGGCGCGGATGAAAAACTGTTTTTT.

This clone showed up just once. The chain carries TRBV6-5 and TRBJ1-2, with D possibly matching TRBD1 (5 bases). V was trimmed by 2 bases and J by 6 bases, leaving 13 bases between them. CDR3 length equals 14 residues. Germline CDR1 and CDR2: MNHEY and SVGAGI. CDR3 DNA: TGTGCCAGCAGTTACGGGACGCCTAATGATGGCTACACCTTC. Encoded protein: CASSYGTPNDGYTF.

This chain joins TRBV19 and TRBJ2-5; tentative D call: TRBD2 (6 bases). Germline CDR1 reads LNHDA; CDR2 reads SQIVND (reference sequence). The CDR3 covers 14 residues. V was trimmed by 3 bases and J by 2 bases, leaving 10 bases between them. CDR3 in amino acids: CASSIGREQETQYF. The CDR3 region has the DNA TGTGCCAGTAGTATTGGACGGGAGCAAGAGACCCAGTACTTC.

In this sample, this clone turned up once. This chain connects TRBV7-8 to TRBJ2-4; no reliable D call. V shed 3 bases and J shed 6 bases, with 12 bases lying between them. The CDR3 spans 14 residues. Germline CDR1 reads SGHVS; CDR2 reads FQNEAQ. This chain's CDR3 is CASSFTRARNIQYF. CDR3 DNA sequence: TGTGCCAGCAGCTTTACCCGAGCCCGAAACATTCAGTACTTC.

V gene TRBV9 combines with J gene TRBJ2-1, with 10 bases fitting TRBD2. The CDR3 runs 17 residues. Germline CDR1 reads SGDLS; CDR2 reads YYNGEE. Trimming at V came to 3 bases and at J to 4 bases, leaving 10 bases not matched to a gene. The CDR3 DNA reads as TGTGCCAGCAGCGGCCGTTATGCTAGCGGGAGTTACAATGAGCAGTTCTTC. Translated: CASSGRYASGSYNEQFF.

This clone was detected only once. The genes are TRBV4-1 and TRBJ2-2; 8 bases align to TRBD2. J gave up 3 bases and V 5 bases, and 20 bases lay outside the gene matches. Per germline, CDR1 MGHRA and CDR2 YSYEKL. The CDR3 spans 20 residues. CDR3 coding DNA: TGCGCCAGCAGCTATTGGACTAGCTCTGGGGTTTTAGGCGACACCGGGGAGCTGTTTTTT. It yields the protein CASSYWTSSGVLGDTGELFF.

CDR3 coding DNA: TGTGCCAGCAGCTTGACTAGCGGGAGGGCCTACGAGCAGTACTTC. It yields the protein CASSLTSGRAYEQYF. The V gene is TRBV7-2, the J gene TRBJ2-7; 14 nucleotides match TRBD2. From germline, CDR1 is SGHTA and CDR2 FQGNSA. Trimming removed 3 bases from V and 2 bases from J; junction bases left unmatched: 0. CDR3 length: 15 amino acids.

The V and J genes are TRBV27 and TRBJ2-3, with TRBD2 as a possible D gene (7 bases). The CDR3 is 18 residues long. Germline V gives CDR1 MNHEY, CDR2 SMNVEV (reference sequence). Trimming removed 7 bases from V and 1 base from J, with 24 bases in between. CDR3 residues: CASTVGAGAPFRTDTQYF. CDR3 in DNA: TGTGCCAGCACCGTGGGGGCGGGAGCCCCGTTCCGCACAGATACGCAGTATTTT.

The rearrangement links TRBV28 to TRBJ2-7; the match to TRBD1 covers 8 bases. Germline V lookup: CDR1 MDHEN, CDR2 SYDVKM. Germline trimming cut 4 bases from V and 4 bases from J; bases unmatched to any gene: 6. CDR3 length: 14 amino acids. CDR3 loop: CASSSGQGKYEQYF. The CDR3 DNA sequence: TGTGCCAGCAGTTCAGGACAGGGTAAATACGAGCAGTACTTC. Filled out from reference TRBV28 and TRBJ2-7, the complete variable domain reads DVKVTQSSRYLVKRTGEKVFLECVQDMDHENMFWYRQDPGLGLRLIYFSYDVKMKEKGDIPEGYSVSREKKERFSLILESASTNQTSMYLCASSSGQGKYEQYFGPGTRLTVT.

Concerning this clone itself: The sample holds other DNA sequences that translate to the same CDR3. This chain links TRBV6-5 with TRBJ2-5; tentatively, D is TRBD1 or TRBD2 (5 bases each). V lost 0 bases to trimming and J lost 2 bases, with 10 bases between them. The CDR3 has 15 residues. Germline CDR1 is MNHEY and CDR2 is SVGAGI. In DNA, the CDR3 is TGTGCCAGCAGTTACTCGGGGACGGTTCAAGAGACCCAGTACTTC. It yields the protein CASSYSGTVQETQYF.